A selection of T cell receptor beta chains follows, all from one sample in a study of blood T cell repertoires in COVID-19. Libraries were prepared by immunoSEQ multiplex PCR; TCRdb keeps only in-frame clonotypes and omits some of them. Here the sample spans some 500,000 clones, 85% to 90% being singletons. Sequenced sample: peripheral blood. These receptors were obtained from a woman between 50 and 59 years old with COVID-19, enrolled during active disease. CDR3s include the opening cysteine and the closing phenylalanine or tryptophan. A D gene is named only where the DNA matches it firmly. Clone size is not always given. Where it is, it says once, few, many or a class for expanded clones.

>TRBV24-1|NA|TRBJ2-3|TRBD1
TGTGCCACCAGTGAGAGGACAGGGTGGGGAGATACGCAGTATTTT
CATSERTGWGDTQYF
>TRBV19|NA|TRBJ1-6|NA
TGTGCCAGTAGTAGAGGCACGGAAAGCTATTCACCCCTCCACTTT
CASSRGTESYSPLHF
>TRBV7-9|NA|TRBJ1-1|NA
TGTGCCAGCAGCTTAGAAGAGATGGGGGCCTTCGGGAATGAAGCTTTCTTT
CASSLEEMGAFGNEAFF
>TRBV2|NA|TRBJ2-1|TRBD2
TGTGCCAGCCATCCGGGAGGGGGGCCAGACAATGAGCAGTTCTTC
CASHPGGGPDNEQFF
>TRBV18|NA|TRBJ1-1|TRBD1
TGTGCCAGCTCACCACCTAGGGGACAGGGCCGAGTGAACACTGAAGCTTTCTTT
CASSPPRGQGRVNTEAFF
>TRBV10-2|NA|TRBJ2-6|TRBD2
TGCGCCAGCAGAGGGACTAGCGGGGACTCTGGGGCCAACGTCCTGACTTTC
CASRGTSGDSGANVLTF
>TRBV5-1|NA|TRBJ2-2|NA
TGCGCCAGCAGCTTGGGCGGGCTGAACACCGGGGAGCTGTTTTTT
CASSLGGLNTGELFF
>TRBV19|NA|TRBJ2-2|TRBD2
TGTGCCAGTAGTATCGTAGCGGGGGGCCGGGGCACCGGGGAGCTGTTTTTT
CASSIVAGGRGTGELFF
>TRBV30|NA|TRBJ1-5|NA
TGTGCCTGGAGTGTGGGCAGGGAGGGTCAGCCCCAGCATTTT
CAWSVGREGQPQHF
>TRBV11-2|once|TRBJ1-2|TRBD1
TGTGCCAGCAGCTTACCAGGGGGCTGGGGCTATGGCTACACCTTC
CASSLPGGWGYGYTF
>TRBV11-3|NA|TRBJ2-7|NA
TGTGCCAGCAGCTTAGGAGTGTTAAGCTCCTACGAGCAGTACTTC
CASSLGVLSSYEQYF